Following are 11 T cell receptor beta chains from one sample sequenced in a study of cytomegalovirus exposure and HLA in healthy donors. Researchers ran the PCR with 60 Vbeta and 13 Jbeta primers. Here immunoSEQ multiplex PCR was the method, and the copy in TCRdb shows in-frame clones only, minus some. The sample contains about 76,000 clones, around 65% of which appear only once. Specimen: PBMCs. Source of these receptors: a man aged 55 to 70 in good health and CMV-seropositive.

The CDR3 sequence: CASSYVVGQGHEQYF. CDR3 sequence (DNA): TGTGCCAGCAGTTACGTTGTCGGACAGGGTCACGAGCAGTACTTC. The rearrangement uses TRBV6-6 and TRBJ2-7, with 8 nucleotides matching TRBD1. The trim removed 2 bases at V and 5 bases at J, leaving 8 bases unmatched. The CDR3 spans 15 residues. The V gene's germline CDR1 is MNHNY and CDR2 SVGAGI (reference sequence).

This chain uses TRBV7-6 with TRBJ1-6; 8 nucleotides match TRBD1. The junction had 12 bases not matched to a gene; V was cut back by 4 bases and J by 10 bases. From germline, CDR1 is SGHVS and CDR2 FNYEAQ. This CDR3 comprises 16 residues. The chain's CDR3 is CASSYGQGQARSPLHF. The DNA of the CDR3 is TGTGCCAGCAGCTACGGACAGGGACAGGCTCGGTCACCCCTCCACTTT.

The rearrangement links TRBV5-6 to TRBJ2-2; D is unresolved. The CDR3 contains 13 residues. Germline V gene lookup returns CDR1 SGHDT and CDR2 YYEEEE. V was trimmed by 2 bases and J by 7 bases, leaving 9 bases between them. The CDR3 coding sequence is TGTGCCAGCAGCTTCATGCGCGGCGGGGAGCTGTTTTTT. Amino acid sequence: CASSFMRGGELFF.

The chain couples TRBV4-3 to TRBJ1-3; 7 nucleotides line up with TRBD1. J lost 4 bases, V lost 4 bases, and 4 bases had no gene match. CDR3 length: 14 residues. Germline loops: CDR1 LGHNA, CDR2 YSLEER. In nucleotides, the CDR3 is TGCGCCAGCAGCCTACAGGGGACGGGAAACACCATATATTTT. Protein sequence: CASSLQGTGNTIYF.

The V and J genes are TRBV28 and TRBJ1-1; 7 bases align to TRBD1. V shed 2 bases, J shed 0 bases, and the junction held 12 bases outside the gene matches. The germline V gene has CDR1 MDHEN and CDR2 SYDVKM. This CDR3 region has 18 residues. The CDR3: CASSLISGQTFMNTEAFF. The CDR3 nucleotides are TGTGCCAGCAGTTTAATCTCGGGACAGACCTTCATGAACACTGAAGCTTTCTTT. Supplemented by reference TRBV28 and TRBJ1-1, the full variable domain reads DVKVTQSSRYLVKRTGEKVFLECVQDMDHENMFWYRQDPGLGLRLIYFSYDVKMKEKGDIPEGYSVSREKKERFSLILESASTNQTSMYLCASSLISGQTFMNTEAFFGQGTRLTVV.

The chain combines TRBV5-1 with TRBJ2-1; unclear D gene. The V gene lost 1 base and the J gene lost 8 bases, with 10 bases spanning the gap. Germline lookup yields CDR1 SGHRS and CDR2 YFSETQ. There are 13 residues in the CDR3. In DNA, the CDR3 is TGCGCCAGCAGCTTGAACTTCCCCGATGAGCAGTTCTTC. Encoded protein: CASSLNFPDEQFF.

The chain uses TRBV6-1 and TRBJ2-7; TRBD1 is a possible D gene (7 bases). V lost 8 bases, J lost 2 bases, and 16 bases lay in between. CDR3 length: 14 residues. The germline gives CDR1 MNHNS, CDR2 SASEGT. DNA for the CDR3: TGTGCCAGCGGACGACGCGGGACAGCCTACGAGCAGTACTTC. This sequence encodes CASGRRGTAYEQYF.

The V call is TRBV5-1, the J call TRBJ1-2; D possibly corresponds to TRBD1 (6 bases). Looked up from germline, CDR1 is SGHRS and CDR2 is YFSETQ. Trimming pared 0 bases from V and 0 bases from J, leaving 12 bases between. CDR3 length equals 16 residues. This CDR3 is CASSLEGTGTNYGYTF. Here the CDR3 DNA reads TGCGCCAGCAGCTTGGAAGGTACAGGGACTAACTATGGCTACACCTTC.

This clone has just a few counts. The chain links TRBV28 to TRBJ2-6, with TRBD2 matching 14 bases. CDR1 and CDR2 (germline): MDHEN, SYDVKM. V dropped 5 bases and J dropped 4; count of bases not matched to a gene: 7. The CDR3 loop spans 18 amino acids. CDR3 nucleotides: TGTGCCAGCAGTCCCCCGGGACTAGCGGGAGCCGGGGCCAACGTCCTGACTTTC. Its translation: CASSPPGLAGAGANVLTF. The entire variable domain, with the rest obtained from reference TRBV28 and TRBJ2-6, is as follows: DVKVTQSSRYLVKRTGEKVFLECVQDMDHENMFWYRQDPGLGLRLIYFSYDVKMKEKGDIPEGYSVSREKKERFSLILESASTNQTSMYLCASSPPGLAGAGANVLTFGAGSRLTVL.

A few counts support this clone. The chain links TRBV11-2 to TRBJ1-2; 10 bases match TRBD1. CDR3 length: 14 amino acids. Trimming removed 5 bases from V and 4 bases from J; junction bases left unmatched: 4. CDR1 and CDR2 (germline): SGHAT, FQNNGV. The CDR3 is CASSTRQGAYGYTF. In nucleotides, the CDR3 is TGTGCCAGCAGCACCCGACAGGGGGCCTATGGCTACACCTTC.

CDR3 sequence reads: CASSLWTDTDEQYF. The CDR3 DNA follows: TGTGCCAGCAGCCTTTGGACAGATACGGACGAGCAGTACTTC. V usage is TRBV14 and J usage is TRBJ2-7; maybe TRBD1 (6 bases). CDR1 SGHDN and CDR2 FVKESK come from the germline V gene. This CDR3 comprises 14 residues. V was pared by 4 bases and J by 5 bases, with 15 bases between. Together with reference TRBV14 and TRBJ2-7, the CDR3 gives the full variable domain: EAGVTQFPSHSVIEKGQTVTLRCDPISGHDNLYWYRRVMGKEIKFLLHFVKESKQDESGMPNNRFLAERTGGTYSTLKVQPAELEDSGVYFCASSLWTDTDEQYFGPGTRLTVT.